This paragraph covers one T cell receptor (beta chain) sequence. The length of the CDR3 is 14 residues. Per the germline V gene, CDR1 is LNHDA and CDR2 is SQIVND (reference sequence). J was trimmed by 5 bases and V by 4 bases; bases with no gene match: 1. The data derive from a study of blood T cell repertoires in COVID-19. Repertoires were generated with immunoSEQ multiplex PCR, while TCRdb's copy carries only in-frame clones and drops some. Among roughly 400,000 clones, 80% to 90% were seen once, and the ten largest hold roughly 1.1%. The receptor comes from a man aged 30-40 years who had recovered from COVID-19. The sample was PBMCs or T cells enriched from blood (not recorded which). The rearrangement joins TRBV19 to TRBJ2-7; the match to TRBD2 covers 14 bases. The CDR3 region has the DNA TGTGCCAGTAGTAAGACTAGCGGGAGGGACGAGCAGTACTTC. It codes for CASSKTSGRDEQYF.